The present T cell receptor (beta chain) was sequenced within a study of control samples from healthy donors and cancer patients. This clone was observed once. The table came from immunoSEQ multiplex PCR; TCRdb's copy has only in-frame clones and leaves some out. The profile shows roughly 120,000 clones, about nine tenths of them singletons. V lost 4 bases and J lost 0, with 6 bases in between. Germline CDR1 is KGHSH and CDR2 is LQKENI. The CDR3 has 13 residues. The sequence was collected from a human donor in good health. The donor label of this sample is uncertain. The specimen was blood. V gene TRBV18 combines with J gene TRBJ1-1; possibly TRBD1 for D (6 bases). The CDR3 loop reads CASSQGVNTEAFF. The CDR3 nucleotides read TGTGCCAGCTCACAGGGGGTGAACACTGAAGCTTTCTTT.